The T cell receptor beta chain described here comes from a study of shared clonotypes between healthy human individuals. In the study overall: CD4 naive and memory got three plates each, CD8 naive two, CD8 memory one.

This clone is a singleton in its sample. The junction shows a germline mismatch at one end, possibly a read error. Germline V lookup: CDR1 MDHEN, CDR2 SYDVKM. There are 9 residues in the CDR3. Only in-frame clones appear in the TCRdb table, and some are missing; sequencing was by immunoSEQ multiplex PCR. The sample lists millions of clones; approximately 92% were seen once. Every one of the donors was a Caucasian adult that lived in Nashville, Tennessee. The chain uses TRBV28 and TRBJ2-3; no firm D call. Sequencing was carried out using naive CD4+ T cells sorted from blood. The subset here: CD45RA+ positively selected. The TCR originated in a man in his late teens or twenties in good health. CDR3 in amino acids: CATGPPPSF. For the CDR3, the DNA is TGTGCCACCGGTCCCCCTCCCTCTTTT.